This TCR beta chain was observed in a study of Ad26.COV2.S vaccination and SARS-CoV-2 variants. The repertoire was sequenced with immunoSEQ multiplex PCR; TCRdb's copy has only in-frame clones and lacks some. The profile shows roughly 450,000 clones, approximately 90% of them singletons. As to treatment: about 20 received Ad26.COV2.S at low or high dose, single or two shots; a few received placebo; per-sample allocation not given. The investigators took samples on day 63 after the first vaccine or placebo injection. Notes on the study in general: Ad26.COV2.S recipients had broader spike-specific TCRs (P = 0.0014). Non-spike TCR breadth was similar in vaccine and placebo recipients.

To note about this clone: Its antigen is currently unknown.

The TCR comes from a person between 18 and 65 years old who received the Ad26.COV2.S COVID-19 vaccine or a placebo. The source was peripheral blood, collected in a trial of Ad26.COV2.S vaccine versus placebo.

CDR3 in amino acids: CASSPLAGTDNEQFF. In DNA, the CDR3 is TGTGCCAGCAGTCCACTAGCGGGTACGGACAATGAGCAGTTCTTC. The rearrangement uses TRBV6-5 and TRBJ2-1; 9 bases agree with TRBD2. J was trimmed by 5 bases and V by 5 bases; bases with no gene match: 7. This CDR3 comprises 15 residues. Germline V gives CDR1 MNHEY, CDR2 SVGAGI.